The clone carrying this T cell receptor (beta chain) was found a few times. The antigen remains unidentified. These data belong to a study of cytomegalovirus exposure and HLA in healthy donors. The study's findings and limits: The study recorded 150 to 200 TCR beta chains that were cytomegalovirus-associated.

Germline CDR1 reads MDHEN; CDR2 reads SYDVKM. The V and J ends lost 7 bases and 7 bases respectively, with 22 bases between them. The CDR3 is 15 residues long. Use of 60 Vbeta and 13 Jbeta primers characterized the PCR. Method: immunoSEQ multiplex PCR; TCRdb's copy keeps in-frame clones and lacks some. The table has 120,000 or so clones, roughly 80% seen once; the top ten hold less than 3%. The genes are TRBV28 and TRBJ1-1; D might be TRBD1 (6 bases). The material sequenced was PBMCs. This clonotype originated in a man aged 30-40 years in good health and CMV-seronegative. The CDR3 region is CASTPRGGRGGEAFF. The CDR3 DNA sequence: TGTGCCAGCACCCCTCGGGGGGGGCGCGGAGGTGAAGCTTTCTTT.